This T cell receptor (beta chain) was sequenced in a study of blood T cell repertoires in COVID-19. The table came from immunoSEQ multiplex PCR; TCRdb's copy has only in-frame clones and leaves some out. Of about 230,000 clones in the sample, 65% to 90% were seen once. This CDR3 has 16 amino acids. The source is a woman aged 45-65 years with acute or convalescent COVID-19. Input material: peripheral blood. The V gene is TRBV21-1, the J gene TRBJ1-4; the DNA was not compared with TRBD1, the D call given in the table. TRBV21-1 is listed as a pseudogene. The DNA of the CDR3 is TGTGCCAGCAGTATAAAGGGAAGGGACAGGAGTGAAAAACTGTTTTTT. Its protein is CASSIKGRDRSEKLFF.